These 19 T cell receptor beta chains originate from one sample sequenced in a study of shared clonotypes between healthy human individuals. Libraries were prepared by immunoSEQ multiplex PCR; TCRdb keeps only in-frame clonotypes and omits some of them. Counted here are approximately 1.5 million clones, 98% occurring once; the ten biggest clones make up around 0.47%. Sequences were obtained from naive CD4+ T cells sorted from blood. Documented subset: CD45RA+ positively selected. The receptors originated from a man aged 25 to 40 in good health.

This clone has a single count. V gene TRBV5-1 combines with J gene TRBJ2-1; no clear D. This CDR3 contains 16 residues. Trimming stripped 0 bases from V and 0 bases from J, with 10 bases between. From germline, CDR1 is SGHRS and CDR2 YFSETQ. Here the CDR3 reads CASSLEALSSYNEQFF. CDR3 nucleotides: TGCGCCAGCAGCTTGGAGGCCCTTAGCTCCTACAATGAGCAGTTCTTC.

This clone was seen a single time. The chain couples TRBV6-1 to TRBJ1-2; D remains ambiguous. This CDR3 is 13 amino acids long. Germline assignment: CDR1 MNHNS and CDR2 SASEGT. V lost 2 bases and J lost 4, with 8 bases in between. The CDR3 nucleotides are TGTGCCAGCAGTGAAAGGGCTTTCTATGGCTACACCTTC. Its translation is CASSERAFYGYTF.

The rearrangement links TRBV7-8 to TRBJ1-5, with a possible D match to TRBD1 (5 bases). Trimming took 2 bases from V and 4 from J, leaving 15 bases between them. CDR3 size: 16 residues. Germline V lookup: CDR1 SGHVS, CDR2 FQNEAQ. In DNA form, the CDR3 reads TGTGCCAGCAGCTTACTGAGGGGCGTGAAGAATCAGCCCCAGCATTTT. Protein product: CASSLLRGVKNQPQHF.

The V call is TRBV12-2, the J call TRBJ2-5. TRBV12-2 is a known pseudogene. CDR3 length equals 15 residues. This chain's CDR3 is CASRLSSGTKETQYF. CDR3 sequence (DNA): TGTGCAAGTCGCTTATCTTCCGGGACGAAGGAGACCCAGTACTTC.

This chain uses TRBV5-1 with TRBJ2-5; TRBD1 matches 9 bases. Germline trimming cut 7 bases from V and 3 bases from J; bases unmatched to any gene: 7. This CDR3 has 14 amino acids. CDR1 SGHRS and CDR2 YFSETQ come from the germline V gene. CDR3 protein: CASGRRTGEETQYF. DNA for the CDR3: TGCGCCAGCGGACGCAGGACAGGGGAAGAGACCCAGTACTTC.

Note on this clone: Other DNA sequences in this specimen translate into the identical CDR3. The V gene is TRBV5-1, the J gene TRBJ2-3; 7 positions match TRBD1. V gave up 2 bases and J gave up 2 bases; unmatched junction bases: 5. The CDR3 consists of 15 residues. CDR1 SGHRS and CDR2 YFSETQ come from the germline V gene. The CDR3 DNA follows: TGCGCCAGCAGCTTAGGGGACAGAAACACAGATACGCAGTATTTT. Protein product: CASSLGDRNTDTQYF.

Turning to this clone: Additional DNA sequences in this sample encode the identical CDR3. The V call is TRBV5-6, the J call TRBJ1-1; D is undetermined. The CDR3 extends over 13 amino acids. V was clipped by 0 bases and J by 1 base, with 4 bases between them. CDR1 is SGHDT, CDR2 YYEEEE, per germline. CDR3 bases: TGTGCCAGCAGCTTGGGGCCGAACACTGAAGCTTTCTTT. It codes for CASSLGPNTEAFF.

The chain carries TRBV30 and TRBJ1-1; 10 bases align to TRBD1. The germline V gene has CDR1 GTSNPN and CDR2 SVGIG (reference sequence). CDR3 length equals 12 residues. Germline trimming cut 2 bases from V and 13 bases from J; bases unmatched to any gene: 7. The CDR3 sequence is CAWSTSGQGGFF. DNA for the CDR3: TGTGCCTGGAGTACCTCCGGACAGGGGGGTTTCTTT. Full variable domain (missing parts from reference TRBV30 and TRBJ1-1): SQTIHQWPATLVQPVGSPLSLECTVEGTSNPNLYWYRQAAGRGLQLLFYSVGIGQISSEVPQNLSASRPQDRQFILSSKKLLLSDSGFYLCAWSTSGQGGFFGQGTRLTVV.

The chain combines TRBV6-6 with TRBJ2-2; D is possibly TRBD1 (5 bases). The CDR3 runs to 15 residues. Germline V gives CDR1 MNHNY, CDR2 SVGAGI (reference sequence). V was trimmed by 2 bases and J by 4 bases, leaving 11 bases between them. The CDR3 DNA is TGTGCCAGCAGTTACCGACAGCAGGGCACCGGGGAGCTGTTTTTT. Its protein is CASSYRQQGTGELFF.

The DNA for the CDR3 is TGTGCCAGCAGTGAAGGGACAGGGCGCCGAAACTATGGCTACACCTTC. Its protein product is CASSEGTGRRNYGYTF. The V call is TRBV25-1, the J call TRBJ1-2, with 9 bases lining up with TRBD1. CDR1 and CDR2 from the germline V gene are MGHDK and SYGVNS. Unmatched junction bases numbered 6, after V lost 2 bases and J lost 2 bases. This CDR3 is 16 amino acids long.

This chain uses TRBV9 with TRBJ2-2; D gene uncertain. The germline V gene encodes CDR1 SGDLS and CDR2 YYNGEE. Trimming pared 0 bases from V and 2 bases from J, leaving 8 bases between. CDR3 size: 15 residues. The CDR3 here is CASSVAGYNTGELFF. The DNA of the CDR3 is TGTGCCAGCAGCGTAGCGGGCTACAACACCGGGGAGCTGTTTTTT.

The chain employs TRBV5-8 and TRBJ2-1; the D gene is possibly TRBD2 (6 bases). Between the trimmed V and J ends, which lost 4 bases and 3 bases, there was a span of 17 bases. The CDR3 is 16 amino acids. Germline lookup yields CDR1 SGHTS and CDR2 YDEGEE. The CDR3 sequence is CASSGLAAEDYNEQFF. The CDR3 DNA reads TGTGCCAGCAGCGGTTTAGCGGCGGAGGACTACAATGAGCAGTTCTTC.

The CDR3 DNA sequence: TGTGCCATCAGTGGGGGAACAGGGAGGTACGAGCAGTACTTC. This translates into CAISGGTGRYEQYF. The rearrangement joins TRBV10-3 to TRBJ2-7, with D tentatively TRBD1 or TRBD2 (6 bases each). The length of the CDR3 is 14 residues. Per germline, CDR1 ENHRY and CDR2 SYGVKD. V was shortened by 4 bases and J by 4 bases, with 14 bases between the two germline ends.

The chain has TRBV5-4 and TRBJ2-7; the match to TRBD2 covers 7 bases. The CDR3 runs to 14 residues. J lost 2 bases, V lost 4 bases, and 6 bases had no gene match. The V gene's germline CDR1 is SGHNT and CDR2 YYREEE (reference sequence). CDR3 loop: CASSLSGTPYEQYF. As DNA, the CDR3 is TGTGCCAGCAGCCTCAGCGGGACCCCCTACGAGCAGTACTTC.

The chain is built from TRBV7-9 and TRBJ1-1; TRBD1 is a possible D gene (5 bases). The CDR3 is 14 residues long. V lost 3 bases and J 6 bases, leaving 14 bases between the germline ends. Germline CDR1 SEHNR, CDR2 FQNEAQ (reference sequence). The CDR3 DNA reads TGTGCCAGCAGCTTTGAGGGTGTGGGGGCTGAAGCTTTCTTT. Translated, it gives CASSFEGVGAEAFF.

V usage is TRBV6-1 and J usage is TRBJ2-7; 11 bases are shared with TRBD2. V shed 7 bases, J shed 3 bases, and the junction held 5 bases outside the gene matches. CDR1 MNHNS and CDR2 SASEGT come from the germline V gene. This CDR3 spans 14 amino acids. CDR3 bases: TGTGCCAGCAAGTCGACTAGCGGGATCTACGAGCAGTACTTC. Its translation is CASKSTSGIYEQYF.

This sequence joins TRBV5-1 and TRBJ1-1, with no clear D. This CDR3 has 14 amino acids. Germline CDR1 reads SGHRS; CDR2 reads YFSETQ. V was clipped by 4 bases and J by 0 bases, with 10 bases between them. In DNA, the CDR3 is TGCGCCAGCAGCCCGGCGCCCATGAACACTGAAGCTTTCTTT. Residues: CASSPAPMNTEAFF.

The rearrangement joins TRBV18 to TRBJ2-7; possible D gene TRBD1, 5 bases. The V end was cut by 5 bases, the J end by 0 bases, with 8 bases between. This CDR3 contains 13 residues. Per germline, CDR1 KGHSH and CDR2 LQKENI. CDR3 in amino acids: CASSLGVSYEQYF. The DNA of the CDR3 is TGTGCCAGCTCATTAGGGGTCTCCTACGAGCAGTACTTC. The whole variable domain, filled in from reference TRBV18 and TRBJ2-7, reads NAGVMQNPRHLVRRRGQEARLRCSPMKGHSHVYWYRQLPEEGLKFMVYLQKENIIDESGMPKERFSAEFPKEGPSILRIQQVVRGDSAAYFCASSLGVSYEQYFGPGTRLTVT.

This sequence joins TRBV6-5 and TRBJ1-1; D is perhaps TRBD1 (5 bases). The CDR3 is made up of 13 amino acids. V lost 8 bases and J 5 bases, leaving 15 bases between the germline ends. Germline CDR1 and CDR2: MNHEY and SVGAGI. The CDR3: CASGELRGTEAFF. The CDR3, as DNA: TGTGCCAGCGGCGAGTTAAGGGGTACTGAAGCTTTCTTT.